A single count supports the clone carrying this T cell receptor beta chain. Its antigen is not known. The data derive from a study of graft-versus-host responses after intestinal transplantation. Background on the study: Every one of the recipients received anti-thymocyte globulin induction and afterwards took tacrolimus and steroids for 3 to 4 years.

The data were produced by immunoSEQ multiplex PCR, yet TCRdb's version contains in-frame clones alone and is incomplete. The table has about 150,000 clones, about 90% seen once. This clonotype was sampled from a human donor who received an intestinal transplant. The sequenced sample was unstimulated CD4+ T cells sorted from spleen or lymph node cells, obtained before intestinal transplant.

CDR3 sequence (DNA): TGTGCCTGGAGTCGGACTAGCGGTTATGATACGCAGTATTTT. It codes for CAWSRTSGYDTQYF. The chain recombines TRBV30 with TRBJ2-3, with 10 bases that match TRBD2. This CDR3 spans 14 amino acids. Germline values: CDR1 GTSNPN, CDR2 SVGIG (reference sequence). Trimming took 2 bases from V and 6 from J; bases not matched to a gene: 5.